The 17 T cell receptor beta chains below come from one sample, sequenced in a study of identifying expanded T cells in peripheral blood. Measured with immunoSEQ multiplex PCR; TCRdb has only the in-frame clones, and not every one. The repertoire holds some 54,000 clones, with approximately 80% as singletons. The sample taken for sequencing was blood. The receptors derive from a person aged 18-70 years in good health.

This clone was counted a few times. The V and J genes are TRBV7-2 and TRBJ2-3; D is unclear. Trimming removed 4 bases at V and 2 bases at J, with 16 bases between. CDR3 length: 16 amino acids. CDR1 SGHTA and CDR2 FQGNSA come from the germline V gene. The CDR3 here is CASSSTFGINTDTQYF. The DNA for the CDR3 is TGTGCCAGCAGCTCAACTTTTGGGATTAACACAGATACGCAGTATTTT.

The V call is TRBV5-1, the J call TRBJ2-3, with TRBD2 identical over 11 bases. Germline CDR1 reads SGHRS; CDR2 reads YFSETQ. Trimming removed 2 bases from V and 6 bases from J; junction bases left unmatched: 5. The CDR3 extends over 15 amino acids. DNA for the CDR3: TGCGCCAGCAGCTTTACTAGCGGGAGTGGGGATACGCAGTATTTT. Translation gives CASSFTSGSGDTQYF.

The chain has TRBV4-3 and TRBJ1-4; 9 nucleotides agree with TRBD1. This CDR3 contains 17 residues. The V gene end was trimmed by 0 bases and the J gene end by 7 bases; junction bases not matched to a gene: 9. Germline V CDR1 and CDR2: LGHNA, YSLEER. In DNA, the CDR3 is TGCGCCAGCAGCCAAGAAGGGCCAGGACAGGGGCGTGAAAAACTGTTTTTT. Translation gives CASSQEGPGQGREKLFF.

J is TRBJ2-5 and V is TRBV19, with D tentatively TRBD2 (5 bases). CDR3 size: 12 residues. Trimming took off 5 bases at V and 9 bases at J, with 13 bases between the two ends. Germline assignment: CDR1 LNHDA and CDR2 SQIVND (reference sequence). This chain's CDR3 is CASSVVEGAQYF. The CDR3 DNA is TGTGCCAGTAGTGTGGTCGAGGGTGCCCAGTACTTC.

The chain links TRBV6-5 to TRBJ1-5; D perhaps matches TRBD1 (5 bases). CDR1 is MNHEY and CDR2 is SVGAGI in the germline V gene. CDR3 length: 15 residues. The V end lost 6 bases, the J end lost 0 bases, and 12 bases lay between the germline ends. The CDR3, as DNA: TGTGCCAGCAGACCAGGGAGTCATAGCAATCAGCCCCAGCATTTT. This translates into CASRPGSHSNQPQHF.

This clone was counted a single time. V usage is TRBV7-2 and J usage is TRBJ1-4; 10 bases map to TRBD1. The V and J ends lost 5 bases and 2 bases, in that order; junction bases with no gene match: 11. There are 18 residues in the CDR3. Germline lookup yields CDR1 SGHTA and CDR2 FQGNSA. CDR3 in amino acids: CASSLRQGASRTNEKLFF. The CDR3 DNA reads as TGTGCCAGCAGCCTAAGACAGGGGGCAAGCCGGACTAATGAAAAACTGTTTTTT.

CDR3 amino acids: CASSLGLIGSPLHF. Written as DNA, the CDR3 is TGTGCCAGCAGCTTGGGCTTGATTGGTTCACCCCTCCACTTT. This sequence joins TRBV7-9 and TRBJ1-6; D uncertain. Germline assignment: CDR1 SEHNR and CDR2 FQNEAQ (reference sequence). V was shortened by 3 bases and J by 9 bases, with 12 bases between the two germline ends. CDR3 length equals 14 residues.

This chain joins TRBV7-9 and TRBJ2-5; TRBD1 matches 7 bases. This CDR3 region has 14 residues. J lost 3 bases, V lost 8 bases, and 9 bases had no gene match. CDR1 is SEHNR, CDR2 FQNEAQ, per germline (reference sequence). The CDR3 coding sequence is TGTGCCAGCCACCCCCAGCAGGGGGAAGAGACCCAGTACTTC. The encoded protein is CASHPQQGEETQYF.

This clone was picked up a small number of times. The J gene is TRBJ1-3, the V gene TRBV11-3, with 8 bases fitting TRBD1. The CDR3 has 17 amino acids. Germline V CDR1 and CDR2: SGHNT, YENEEA. V shed 0 bases and J 14 bases; nucleotides not matched to a gene: 18. CDR3 nucleotides: TGTGCCAGCAGCTTAGATAAAAAGGGAGGACAGGGTTTTTCCCTATATTTT. Translated: CASSLDKKGGQGFSLYF. Combining the CDR3 with reference TRBV11-3 and TRBJ1-3 gives the whole variable domain EAGVVQSPRYKIIEKKQPVAFWCNPISGHNTLYWYLQNLGQGPELLIRYENEEAVDDSQLPKDRFSAERLKGVDSTLKIQPAELGDSAVYLCASSLDKKGGQGFSLYFGEGSWLTVV.

The table lists this clone with a count of one. This chain uses TRBV5-1 with TRBJ2-1, with 8 bases lining up with TRBD1. CDR3 size: 15 residues. Germline V gene lookup returns CDR1 SGHRS and CDR2 YFSETQ. V was pared by 0 bases and J by 8 bases, with 7 bases of the junction left unmatched. CDR3 sequence (DNA): TGCGCCAGCAGCTTGGTCAGGGGGCGGGTTGATGAGCAGTTCTTC. Its protein product is CASSLVRGRVDEQFF.

V gene TRBV4-1 combines with J gene TRBJ2-2; a weak D match, TRBD2 (6 bases). The CDR3 covers 14 residues. V lost 10 bases and J 0 bases, leaving 12 bases between the germline ends. Germline loops: CDR1 MGHRA, CDR2 YSYEKL. The CDR3 nucleotides are TGCGCCACCGGGAGACTCCCGAACACCGGGGAGCTGTTTTTT. It translates to CATGRLPNTGELFF.

For this clone: The same CDR3 arises from other DNA sequences in this sample as well. The chain uses TRBV5-1 and TRBJ1-2; D is perhaps TRBD1 (5 bases). This CDR3 is 13 amino acids long. The germline V gene encodes CDR1 SGHRS and CDR2 YFSETQ. V was shortened by 0 bases and J by 3 bases, with 6 bases between the two germline ends. The chain's CDR3 is CASSLAGYYGYTF. DNA of the CDR3: TGCGCCAGCAGCTTGGCAGGGTACTATGGCTACACCTTC.

The genes are TRBV5-5 and TRBJ2-2; D may be TRBD1 or TRBD2 (6 bases each). The germline CDR1 and CDR2 sequences are SGHKS and YYEKEE (reference sequence). Trimming stripped 5 bases from V and 1 base from J, with 18 bases between. The CDR3 loop spans 17 amino acids. CDR3 sequence: CASRGGHSNRNTGELFF. CDR3 sequence (DNA): TGTGCCAGCAGGGGGGGACACAGCAATCGGAACACCGGGGAGCTGTTTTTT.

V is TRBV5-4 and J is TRBJ2-3, with D unclear. V lost 4 bases and J lost 2, with 11 bases in between. Germline CDR1 and CDR2: SGHNT and YYREEE (reference sequence). This CDR3 contains 14 residues. CDR3 nucleotide sequence: TGTGCCAGCAGCCCCCTAGTATCCACAGATACGCAGTATTTT. Translation gives CASSPLVSTDTQYF.

The genes are TRBV27 and TRBJ2-5; D call uncertain. The CDR3 has 11 residues. Germline CDR1 reads MNHEY; CDR2 reads SMNVEV (reference sequence). V lost 2 bases and J 4 bases, leaving 2 bases between the germline ends. CDR3 DNA: TGTGCCAGCAGTTTACGAGAGACCCAGTACTTC. This sequence encodes CASSLRETQYF.

The J gene is TRBJ2-1, the V gene TRBV11-2; TRBD1 matches at 7 bases. Germline assignment: CDR1 SGHAT and CDR2 FQNNGV. This CDR3 is built from 15 residues. With V trimmed by 2 bases and J by 4 bases, 5 bases remained unmatched. CDR3 coding DNA: TGTGCCAGCAGCTTAATGGGACAGATATACAATGAGCAGTTCTTC. Its protein is CASSLMGQIYNEQFF.

This chain links TRBV5-1 with TRBJ1-1; D gene unclear. The ends were cut back, 2 bases at V and 0 bases at J, with 8 bases in the middle. Germline CDR1 reads SGHRS; CDR2 reads YFSETQ. This CDR3 has 14 residues. The CDR3 here is CASSFGRMNTEAFF. CDR3 DNA sequence: TGCGCCAGCAGCTTTGGCAGGATGAACACTGAAGCTTTCTTT.